Following are 29 T cell receptor beta chains from one sample sequenced in a study of OX40 agonist ivuxolimab in advanced cancers. Libraries were prepared by immunoSEQ multiplex PCR; TCRdb keeps only in-frame clonotypes and omits some of them. This sample yields about 74,000 clones, of which approximately 88% are seen a single time; 2% to 2.5% belongs to the top ten. Source: CD4+ or CD8+ T cells sorted from blood, taken in a trial of the OX40 agonist ivuxolimab. The receptor set was obtained from an adult with an advanced solid tumor such as melanoma, head and neck, liver or kidney cancer.

The chain has TRBV4-1 and TRBJ1-3, with TRBD1 as a possible D gene (6 bases). This CDR3 comprises 15 residues. V lost 2 bases and J 1 base, leaving 9 bases between the germline ends. From germline, CDR1 is MGHRA and CDR2 YSYEKL. The CDR3 is CASSQQGMSGNTIYF. Here the CDR3 DNA reads TGCGCCAGCAGCCAACAGGGGATGTCTGGAAACACCATATATTTT.

This sequence joins TRBV7-2 and TRBJ1-2; 7 bases align to TRBD1. CDR1 and CDR2 from the germline V gene are SGHTA and FQGNSA. V lost 5 bases to trimming and J lost 0 bases; unmatched junction nucleotides: 9. This CDR3 comprises 16 residues. The CDR3 here is CASSLTGSGANYGYTF. The CDR3 DNA sequence: TGTGCCAGCAGCCTGACAGGGTCCGGGGCTAACTATGGCTACACCTTC.

This CDR3 is CASSPPLFF. DNA for the CDR3: TGTGCCAGCTCACCACCTTTGTTCTTC. The J gene is TRBJ2-1, the V gene TRBV18; D call uncertain. The CDR3 totals 9 residues. V was shortened by 0 bases and J by 15 bases, with 3 bases between the two germline ends. Germline V gene data show CDR1 as KGHSH and CDR2 as LQKENI.

The V gene is TRBV30, the J gene TRBJ2-5; no reliable D call. The CDR3 is 11 amino acids. Trimming removed 0 bases at V and 9 bases at J, with 8 bases between. Germline V gives CDR1 GTSNPN, CDR2 SVGIG (reference sequence). CDR3 sequence: CAWSVVGSQYF. As DNA, the CDR3 is TGTGCCTGGAGTGTAGTGGGGTCCCAGTACTTC.

The chain carries TRBV27 and TRBJ2-7; 10 nucleotides align to TRBD1. With V trimmed by 8 bases and J by 3 bases, 10 bases remained unmatched. The CDR3 consists of 15 residues. The germline V gene has CDR1 MNHEY and CDR2 SMNVEV (reference sequence). The CDR3 region is CASRNGGQGRYEQYF. The CDR3 nucleotides read TGTGCCAGCCGAAATGGGGGACAGGGGCGCTACGAGCAGTACTTC.

This clone was seen a single time. The rearrangement links TRBV6-1 to TRBJ2-7; weak D call: TRBD1 (6 bases). This CDR3 spans 12 amino acids. V was shortened by 6 bases and J by 10 bases, with 16 bases between the two germline ends. CDR1 and CDR2 from the germline V gene are MNHNS and SASEGT. In nucleotides, the CDR3 is TGTGCCAGCAGGCTGACAGGTTTAAGTCAGTACTTC. It is translated as CASRLTGLSQYF.

The genes are TRBV15 and TRBJ1-1, with D unresolved. V was shortened by 1 base and J by 4 bases, with 13 bases between the two germline ends. CDR3 size: 15 residues. Germline CDR1 and CDR2: LNHNV and YYDKDF (reference sequence). CDR3 nucleotides: TGTGCCACCAGCAGAGGAGGCCTCGACGGCACTGAAGCTTTCTTT. This sequence encodes CATSRGGLDGTEAFF.

The rearrangement joins TRBV13 to TRBJ2-5; 8 bases are shared with TRBD2. Germline V gives CDR1 PRHDT, CDR2 FYEKMQ (reference sequence). V trimming: 5 bases; J trimming: 4 bases; junction bases outside the gene matches: 6. CDR3 length: 14 residues. Written as DNA, the CDR3 is TGTGCCAGCAGCGAGGGACTAGTTGGAGAGACCCAGTACTTC. Translation: CASSEGLVGETQYF.

The chain recombines TRBV7-2 with TRBJ1-5; no clear D gene. Looked up from germline, CDR1 is SGHTA and CDR2 is FQGNSA. This CDR3 is built from 15 residues. Deletions cut 1 base from V and 2 bases from J, with 9 bases between. In DNA form, the CDR3 reads TGTGCCAGCAGCTTAGGAGGGTTGGGCAATCAGCCCCAGCATTTT. It specifies CASSLGGLGNQPQHF. The variable domain in full, with the rest retrieved from reference TRBV7-2 and TRBJ1-5, is GAGVSQSPSNKVTEKGKDVELRCDPISGHTALYWYRQSLGQGLEFLIYFQGNSAPDKSGLPSDRFSAERTGGSVSTLTIQRTQQEDSAVYLCASSLGGLGNQPQHFGDGTRLSIL.

V is TRBV4-3 and J is TRBJ1-2; D is possibly TRBD1 (6 bases). This CDR3 spans 16 amino acids. Trimming removed 1 base at V and 7 bases at J, with 19 bases between. Germline loops: CDR1 LGHNA, CDR2 YSLEER. CDR3 region: CASSQAYQGRLSGYTF. The DNA for the CDR3 is TGCGCCAGCAGCCAAGCGTACCAGGGGCGTCTTAGTGGCTACACCTTC.

V is TRBV19 and J is TRBJ2-1; 7 bases map to TRBD1. The CDR3 covers 17 residues. J gave up 5 bases and V 4 bases, and 14 bases lay outside the gene matches. Germline V CDR1 and CDR2: LNHDA, SQIVND (reference sequence). The CDR3 DNA sequence: TGTGCCAGTAGTACCTCTCCGACAGGGTCGATAAACAATGAGCAGTTCTTC. Protein product: CASSTSPTGSINNEQFF.

The J gene is TRBJ2-3, the V gene TRBV5-1, with 7 bases that match TRBD2. J was trimmed by 4 bases and V by 2 bases; bases with no gene match: 1. The CDR3 totals 13 residues. Germline V gives CDR1 SGHRS, CDR2 YFSETQ. The CDR3 protein is CASSLREADTQYF. DNA of the CDR3: TGCGCCAGCAGCTTACGGGAGGCAGATACGCAGTATTTT.

The J gene is TRBJ2-3, the V gene TRBV5-6; D is undetermined. CDR3 length equals 14 residues. From germline, CDR1 is SGHDT and CDR2 YYEEEE. V was cut by 1 base and J by 1 base, with 7 bases left in between. The CDR3 coding sequence is TGTGCCAGCAGCTTGAATCTCGGCACAGATACGCAGTATTTT. Its protein is CASSLNLGTDTQYF.

J is TRBJ2-5 and V is TRBV27; no firm D call. V dropped 3 bases and J dropped 4 bases, with 9 bases sitting between them. CDR3 length: 13 amino acids. Germline V gene data show CDR1 as MNHEY and CDR2 as SMNVEV (reference sequence). The CDR3: CASSLVGGETQYF. CDR3 sequence (DNA): TGTGCCAGCAGTTTGGTTGGCGGAGAGACCCAGTACTTC.

The rearrangement uses TRBV11-2 and TRBJ2-4; D is unresolved. The V and J ends lost 6 bases and 2 bases respectively, with 11 bases between them. CDR3 length: 14 amino acids. CDR1 SGHAT and CDR2 FQNNGV come from the germline V gene. CDR3 bases: TGTGCCAGCAGTTCCAGGCTATCCAAAAACATTCAGTACTTC. As protein: CASSSRLSKNIQYF.

The J gene is TRBJ1-5, the V gene TRBV27; D is possibly TRBD1 (5 bases). Germline CDR1 and CDR2: MNHEY and SMNVEV (reference sequence). The CDR3 loop spans 15 amino acids. V lost 6 bases, J lost 5 bases, and 17 bases lay in between. CDR3 sequence reads: CASRGWDGYDQPQHF. For the CDR3, the DNA is TGTGCCAGCAGGGGTTGGGACGGGTATGATCAGCCCCAGCATTTT.

The genes are TRBV15 and TRBJ1-5; tentative D call: TRBD1 (5 bases). The germline gives CDR1 LNHNV, CDR2 YYDKDF (reference sequence). This CDR3 is built from 16 residues. Trimming cost V 2 bases and J 4 bases, with 15 bases left between them. The CDR3 is CATSRLTVTGNQPQHF. The CDR3 bases are TGTGCCACCAGCAGACTGACAGTTACTGGGAATCAGCCCCAGCATTTT.

This clone has just one count. This chain connects TRBV5-4 to TRBJ2-7; 8 bases are shared with TRBD2. CDR1 is SGHNT and CDR2 is YYREEE in the germline V gene (reference sequence). The CDR3 has 16 residues. The V segment lost 4 bases and the J segment 1 base; nucleotides outside the gene matches: 10. This CDR3 reads CASSPPRRGASYEQYF. CDR3 in DNA: TGTGCCAGCAGCCCCCCTCGGCGGGGGGCTTCCTACGAGCAGTACTTC.

The chain has TRBV27 and TRBJ2-7; TRBD2 aligns across 8 bases. The trim removed 4 bases at V and 4 bases at J, leaving 6 bases unmatched. CDR1 is MNHEY and CDR2 is SMNVEV in the germline V gene (reference sequence). The CDR3 has 14 amino acids. The DNA for the CDR3 is TGTGCCAGCAGTTATCTTAGCGGGGCGTACGAGCAGTACTTC. It codes for CASSYLSGAYEQYF.

The chain combines TRBV19 with TRBJ2-1; perhaps TRBD1 as D (6 bases). The CDR3 has 15 amino acids. With 1 base removed from V and 6 bases from J, the gap between germline ends came to 13 bases. CDR1 is LNHDA, CDR2 SQIVND, per germline (reference sequence). The CDR3 region has the DNA TGTGCCAGTAGTATAGTCACAGGGTTAGGCAATGAGCAGTTCTTC. Its protein product is CASSIVTGLGNEQFF.

The chain recombines TRBV19 with TRBJ1-5; D is undetermined. Germline assignment: CDR1 LNHDA and CDR2 SQIVND (reference sequence). V was trimmed by 1 base and J by 2 bases, leaving 6 bases between them. The CDR3 length is 14 residues. The DNA for the CDR3 is TGTGCCAGTAGTATAGGAGCTCGCAATCAGCCCCAGCATTTT. Amino acids: CASSIGARNQPQHF.

The chain links TRBV7-2 to TRBJ1-3; D may be TRBD1 (5 bases). The CDR3 is made up of 15 amino acids. Germline V lookup: CDR1 SGHTA, CDR2 FQGNSA. Trimming removed 5 bases from V and 1 base from J, with 12 bases in between. In nucleotides, the CDR3 is TGTGCCAGCAGCCCCCGGGGGTTTTCTGGAAACACCATATATTTT. Translating gives CASSPRGFSGNTIYF.

V gene TRBV18 combines with J gene TRBJ1-1; unclear D gene. V was pared by 5 bases and J by 1 base, with 8 bases between. This CDR3 comprises 13 residues. Germline assignment: CDR1 KGHSH and CDR2 LQKENI. CDR3: CASSVRQNTEAFF. Written as DNA, the CDR3 is TGTGCCAGCTCAGTACGTCAGAACACTGAAGCTTTCTTT.

The genes are TRBV7-2 and TRBJ2-3; 12 bases align to TRBD2. Germline V gene lookup returns CDR1 SGHTA and CDR2 FQGNSA. CDR3 length equals 18 residues. The trim removed 0 bases at V and 5 bases at J, leaving 9 bases unmatched. CDR3: CASSLARTSGAPGDTQYF. The CDR3 region has the DNA TGTGCCAGCAGCTTAGCCCGGACTAGCGGGGCGCCCGGAGATACGCAGTATTTT.

The chain uses TRBV4-3 and TRBJ1-1; tentative D call: TRBD1 (6 bases). V was clipped by 6 bases and J by 8 bases, with 16 bases between them. The CDR3 loop spans 13 amino acids. Germline CDR1 reads LGHNA; CDR2 reads YSLEER. CDR3 sequence: CASSRLRQGEAFF. The CDR3 nucleotides are TGCGCCAGCAGTAGACTGAGGCAGGGGGAAGCTTTCTTT.

This chain uses TRBV19 with TRBJ2-2; tentative D call: TRBD1 (5 bases). V lost 7 bases, J lost 4 bases, and 13 bases lay in between. The CDR3 spans 14 residues. CDR1 and CDR2 from the germline V gene are LNHDA and SQIVND (reference sequence). CDR3 bases: TGTGCCAGTACCCCAATGGGGCGCACCGGGGAGCTGTTTTTT. It translates to CASTPMGRTGELFF.

This chain links TRBV10-3 with TRBJ1-6; 9 bases are shared with TRBD1. Looked up from germline, CDR1 is ENHRY and CDR2 is SYGVKD. CDR3 length: 15 amino acids. V was pared by 6 bases and J by 10 bases, with 10 bases of the junction left unmatched. This CDR3 is CAIRGGDRDGSPLHF. The CDR3 bases are TGTGCCATCAGGGGGGGGGACAGGGATGGATCACCCCTCCACTTT.

The chain combines TRBV6-5 with TRBJ2-1; D remains unclear. Germline values: CDR1 MNHEY, CDR2 SVGAGI. This CDR3 is built from 13 residues. V shed 2 bases and J shed 16 bases, with 18 bases lying between them. As DNA, the CDR3 is TGTGCCAGCAGTTACAAAGTGGGCCACCCCGAATTCTTC. Protein: CASSYKVGHPEFF.

The chain joins TRBV5-1 to TRBJ1-5; TRBD1 matches 12 bases. This CDR3 has 16 residues. The V gene end was trimmed by 2 bases and the J gene end by 2 bases; junction bases not matched to a gene: 2. From germline, CDR1 is SGHRS and CDR2 YFSETQ. The CDR3 nucleotides are TGCGCCAGCAGCTTCGGGACAGGGGGCGGCAATCAGCCCCAGCATTTT. It codes for CASSFGTGGGNQPQHF.